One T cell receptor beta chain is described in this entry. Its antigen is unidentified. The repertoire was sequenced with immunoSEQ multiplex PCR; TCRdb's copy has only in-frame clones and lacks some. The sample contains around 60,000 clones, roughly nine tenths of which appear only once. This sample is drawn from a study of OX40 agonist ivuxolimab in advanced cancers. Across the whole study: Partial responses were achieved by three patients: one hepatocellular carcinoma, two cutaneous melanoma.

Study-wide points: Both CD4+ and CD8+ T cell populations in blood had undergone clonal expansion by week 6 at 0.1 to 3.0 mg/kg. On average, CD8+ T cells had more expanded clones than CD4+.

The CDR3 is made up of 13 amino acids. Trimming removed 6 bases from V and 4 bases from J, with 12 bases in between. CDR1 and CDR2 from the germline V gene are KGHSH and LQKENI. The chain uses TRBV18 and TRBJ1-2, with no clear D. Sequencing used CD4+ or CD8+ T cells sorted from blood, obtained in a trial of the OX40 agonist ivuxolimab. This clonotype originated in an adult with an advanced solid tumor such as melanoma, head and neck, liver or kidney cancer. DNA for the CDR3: TGTGCCAGCTCGCGGAGGGTTGGCTATGGCTACACCTTC. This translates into CASSRRVGYGYTF.